This section outlines one T cell receptor beta chain sequence together with its context. No antigen is known for it. The V and J ends lost 3 bases and 0 bases respectively, with 18 bases between them. Per germline, CDR1 DFQATT and CDR2 SNEGSKA (reference sequence). The CDR3 extends over 17 amino acids. A second PCR, run for about 7 to 11 cycles, used a sample-barcoded 5' primer plus a J-beta primer mix. A single record per CDR3 protein comes from TCRdb applying MiXCR to the 5' RACE reads. The table includes about 1,400,000 distinct CDR3 sequences, around 59% detected once. Donors ranged from roughly 6 to 90 years old and were healthy Caucasians in Russia. The data originate from a study of blood T cells in healthy people across ages. Study-level findings and limits: A strong correlation was seen between TCR beta diversity and naive T cell percentage. When one million T cells were used, diversity estimates were thought to be underestimates. Possibly, changes in expanded clonotypes were confounded because donor CMV status was unknown.

Sequences were obtained from blood. The sequence derives from a man between 18 and 29 years old in good health. The rearrangement links TRBV20-1 to TRBJ1-3; unclear D gene. CDR3 sequence reads: CSARGRFAPTSGNTIYF. In nucleotides, the CDR3 is TGCAGTGCTAGGGGTCGTTTCGCCCCAACCTCTGGAAACACCATATATTTT.